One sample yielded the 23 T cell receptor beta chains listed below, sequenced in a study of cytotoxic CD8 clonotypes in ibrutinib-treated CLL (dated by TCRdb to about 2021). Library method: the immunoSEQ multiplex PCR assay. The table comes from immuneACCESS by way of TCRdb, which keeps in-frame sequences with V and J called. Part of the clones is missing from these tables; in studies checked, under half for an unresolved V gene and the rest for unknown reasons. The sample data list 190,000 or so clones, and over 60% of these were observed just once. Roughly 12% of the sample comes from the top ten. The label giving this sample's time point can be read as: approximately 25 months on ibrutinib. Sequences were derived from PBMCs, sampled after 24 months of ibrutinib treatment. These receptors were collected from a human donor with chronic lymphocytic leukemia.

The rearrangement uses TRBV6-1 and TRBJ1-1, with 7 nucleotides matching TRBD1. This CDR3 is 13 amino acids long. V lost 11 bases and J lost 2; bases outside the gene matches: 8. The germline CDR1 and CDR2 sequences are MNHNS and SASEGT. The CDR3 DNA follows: TGTGCCGCGAGGGGGCACTTAAACACTGAAGCTTTCTTT. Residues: CAARGHLNTEAFF.

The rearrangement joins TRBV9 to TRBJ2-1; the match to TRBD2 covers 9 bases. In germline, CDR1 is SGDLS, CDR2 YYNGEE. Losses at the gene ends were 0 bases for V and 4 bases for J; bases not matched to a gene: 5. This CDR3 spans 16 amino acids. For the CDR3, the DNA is TGTGCCAGCAGCGTAGTAGCGGGAGTATCATACAATGAGCAGTTCTTC. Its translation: CASSVVAGVSYNEQFF.

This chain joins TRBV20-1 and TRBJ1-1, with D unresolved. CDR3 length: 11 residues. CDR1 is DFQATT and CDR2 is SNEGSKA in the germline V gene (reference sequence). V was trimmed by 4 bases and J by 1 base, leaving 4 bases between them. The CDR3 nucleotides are TGCAGTGCTACACAGAACACTGAAGCTTTCTTT. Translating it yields CSATQNTEAFF.

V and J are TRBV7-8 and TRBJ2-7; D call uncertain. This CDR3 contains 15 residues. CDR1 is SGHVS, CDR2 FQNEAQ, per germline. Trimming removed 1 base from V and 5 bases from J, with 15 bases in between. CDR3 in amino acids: CASSLGNGYENEQYF. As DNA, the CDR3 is TGTGCCAGCAGCTTAGGTAACGGGTATGAGAACGAGCAGTACTTC.

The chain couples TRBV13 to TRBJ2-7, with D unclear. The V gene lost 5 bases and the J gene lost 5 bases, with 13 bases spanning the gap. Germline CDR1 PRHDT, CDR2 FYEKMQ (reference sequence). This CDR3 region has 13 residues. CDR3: CASSERNTNEQYF. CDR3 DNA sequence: TGTGCCAGCAGCGAACGTAACACGAACGAGCAGTACTTC. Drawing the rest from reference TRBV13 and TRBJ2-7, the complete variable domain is AAGVIQSPRHLIKEKRETATLKCYPIPRHDTVYWYQQGPGQDPQFLISFYEKMQSDKGSIPDRFSAQQFSDYHSELNMSSLELGDSALYFCASSERNTNEQYFGPGTRLTVT.

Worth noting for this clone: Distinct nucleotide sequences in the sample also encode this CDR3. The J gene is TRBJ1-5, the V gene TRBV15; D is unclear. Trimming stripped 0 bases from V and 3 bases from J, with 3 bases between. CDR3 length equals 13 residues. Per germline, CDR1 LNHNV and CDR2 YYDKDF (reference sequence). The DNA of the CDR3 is TGTGCCACCAGCAGAGATGTCAATCAGCCCCAGCATTTT. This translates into CATSRDVNQPQHF.

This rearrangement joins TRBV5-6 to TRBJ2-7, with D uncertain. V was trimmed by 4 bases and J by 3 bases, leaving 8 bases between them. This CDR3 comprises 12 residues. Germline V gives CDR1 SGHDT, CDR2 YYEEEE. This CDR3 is CASSLGNYEQYF. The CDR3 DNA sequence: TGTGCCAGCAGCCTGGGAAACTACGAGCAGTACTTC.

The CDR3 region is CASSGANVLTF. The CDR3 bases are TGTGCCAGCTCTGGGGCCAACGTCCTGACTTTC. This sequence joins TRBV2 and TRBJ2-6; D unresolved. Trimming stripped 8 bases from V and 1 base from J, with 0 bases between. This CDR3 is built from 11 residues. Per the germline V gene, CDR1 is SNHLY and CDR2 is FYNNEI.

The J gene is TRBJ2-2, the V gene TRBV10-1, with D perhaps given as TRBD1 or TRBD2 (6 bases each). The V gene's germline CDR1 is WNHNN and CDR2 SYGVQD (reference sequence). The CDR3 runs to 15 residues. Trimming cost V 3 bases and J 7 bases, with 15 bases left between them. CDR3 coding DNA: TGCGCCAGCAGTGATGGGGGGCGCCGAGTCGGGGAGCTGTTTTTT. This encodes CASSDGGRRVGELFF.

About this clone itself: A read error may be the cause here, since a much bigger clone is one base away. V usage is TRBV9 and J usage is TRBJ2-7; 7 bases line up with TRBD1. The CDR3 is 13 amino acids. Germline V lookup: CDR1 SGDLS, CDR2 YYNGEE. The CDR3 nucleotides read TGTGCCAGCTCCGGGACAGCAGACTACGGGCAGTACTTC. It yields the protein CASSGTADYGQYF.

The CDR3 reads CASSLGRRNQPQHF. The CDR3 coding sequence is TGTGCCAGCAGCCTGGGCAGGAGGAATCAGCCCCAGCATTTT. The chain couples TRBV5-4 to TRBJ1-5, with unresolved D. Germline V CDR1 and CDR2: SGHNT, YYREEE (reference sequence). With 4 bases removed from V and 4 bases from J, the gap between germline ends came to 12 bases. The CDR3 contains 14 residues.

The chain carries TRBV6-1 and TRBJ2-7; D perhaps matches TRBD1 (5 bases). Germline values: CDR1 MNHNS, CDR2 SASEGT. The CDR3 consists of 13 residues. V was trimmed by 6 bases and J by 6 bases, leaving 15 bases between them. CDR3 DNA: TGTGCCAGCAGGCAGGGAATGGTTCGCGAGCAGTACTTC. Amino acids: CASRQGMVREQYF.

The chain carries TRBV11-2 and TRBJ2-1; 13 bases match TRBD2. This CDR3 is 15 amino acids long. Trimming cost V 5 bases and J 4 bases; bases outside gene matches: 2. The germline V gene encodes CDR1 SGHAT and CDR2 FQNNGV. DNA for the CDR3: TGTGCCAGCAGCCTACTAGCGGGAGGGTACAATGAGCAGTTCTTC. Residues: CASSLLAGGYNEQFF.

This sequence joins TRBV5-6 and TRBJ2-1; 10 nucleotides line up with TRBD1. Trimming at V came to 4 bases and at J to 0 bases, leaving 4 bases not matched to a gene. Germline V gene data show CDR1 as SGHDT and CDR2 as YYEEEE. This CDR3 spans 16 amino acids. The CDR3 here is CASSPGQGYSYNEQFF. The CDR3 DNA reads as TGTGCCAGCAGCCCGGGACAGGGGTACTCCTACAATGAGCAGTTCTTC.

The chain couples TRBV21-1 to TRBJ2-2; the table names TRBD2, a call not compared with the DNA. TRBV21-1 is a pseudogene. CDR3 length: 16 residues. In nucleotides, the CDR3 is TGTGCCAGCAGCAATATACCGCAGCGGGAGCACGGGGAGCTGTTTTTT. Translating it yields CASSNIPQREHGELFF.

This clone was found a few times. This CDR3 reads CASSDYGSGEAFF. The CDR3, as DNA: TGTGCCAGCAGTGATTATGGCAGCGGAGAAGCTTTCTTT. V gene TRBV6-1 combines with J gene TRBJ1-1; D remains unclear. This CDR3 spans 13 amino acids. CDR1 MNHNS and CDR2 SASEGT come from the germline V gene. V lost 3 bases to trimming and J lost 8 bases, with 13 bases between them.

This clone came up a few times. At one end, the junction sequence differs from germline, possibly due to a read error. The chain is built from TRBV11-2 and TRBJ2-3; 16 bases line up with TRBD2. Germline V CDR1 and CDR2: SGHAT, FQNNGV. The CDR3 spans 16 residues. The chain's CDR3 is CASSLDPGTSGRARNF. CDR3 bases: TGTGCCAGCAGCTTAGATCCTGGGACTAGCGGGAGGGCCAGGAATTTT.

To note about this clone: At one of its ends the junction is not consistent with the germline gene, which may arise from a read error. The DNA of the CDR3 is TGTGCTAGCAGCCTCGGATACGGCTACGAGCAGTACTTC. As protein: CASSLGYGYEQYF. The V gene is TRBV7-7, the J gene TRBJ2-7; no firm D call. The CDR3 covers 13 residues. Germline V gene data show CDR1 as SSHAT and CDR2 as FNYEAQ (reference sequence).

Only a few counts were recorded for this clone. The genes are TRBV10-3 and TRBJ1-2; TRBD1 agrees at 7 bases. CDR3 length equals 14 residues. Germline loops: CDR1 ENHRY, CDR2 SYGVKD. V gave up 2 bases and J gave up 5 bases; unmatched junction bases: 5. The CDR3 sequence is CAISERGQSYGYTF. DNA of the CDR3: TGTGCCATCAGTGAGCGGGGACAGAGTTATGGCTACACCTTC.

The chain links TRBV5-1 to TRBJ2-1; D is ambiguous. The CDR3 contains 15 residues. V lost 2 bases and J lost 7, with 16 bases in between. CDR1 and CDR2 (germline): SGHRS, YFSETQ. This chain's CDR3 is CASSFAGVGTNEQFF. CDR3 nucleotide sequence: TGCGCCAGCAGCTTTGCAGGAGTGGGCACAAATGAGCAGTTCTTC.

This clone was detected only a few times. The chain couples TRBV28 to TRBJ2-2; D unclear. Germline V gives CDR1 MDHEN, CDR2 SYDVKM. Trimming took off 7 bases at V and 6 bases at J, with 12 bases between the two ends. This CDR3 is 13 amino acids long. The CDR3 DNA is TGTGCCAGCACCGCCTACACGGCCGGGGAGCTGTTTTTT. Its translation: CASTAYTAGELFF.

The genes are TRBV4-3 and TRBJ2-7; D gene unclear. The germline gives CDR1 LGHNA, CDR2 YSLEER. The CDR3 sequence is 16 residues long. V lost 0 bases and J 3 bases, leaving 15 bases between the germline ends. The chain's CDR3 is CASSQDAELPIYEQYF. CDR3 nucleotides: TGCGCCAGCAGCCAAGATGCAGAACTCCCCATCTACGAGCAGTACTTC.

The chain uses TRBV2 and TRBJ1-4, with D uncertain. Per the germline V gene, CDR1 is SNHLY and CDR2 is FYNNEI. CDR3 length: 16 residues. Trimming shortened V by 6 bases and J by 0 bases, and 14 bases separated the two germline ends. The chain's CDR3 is CASRERTAATNEKLFF. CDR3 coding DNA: TGTGCCAGCAGGGAGAGGACGGCCGCAACTAATGAAAAACTGTTTTTT.